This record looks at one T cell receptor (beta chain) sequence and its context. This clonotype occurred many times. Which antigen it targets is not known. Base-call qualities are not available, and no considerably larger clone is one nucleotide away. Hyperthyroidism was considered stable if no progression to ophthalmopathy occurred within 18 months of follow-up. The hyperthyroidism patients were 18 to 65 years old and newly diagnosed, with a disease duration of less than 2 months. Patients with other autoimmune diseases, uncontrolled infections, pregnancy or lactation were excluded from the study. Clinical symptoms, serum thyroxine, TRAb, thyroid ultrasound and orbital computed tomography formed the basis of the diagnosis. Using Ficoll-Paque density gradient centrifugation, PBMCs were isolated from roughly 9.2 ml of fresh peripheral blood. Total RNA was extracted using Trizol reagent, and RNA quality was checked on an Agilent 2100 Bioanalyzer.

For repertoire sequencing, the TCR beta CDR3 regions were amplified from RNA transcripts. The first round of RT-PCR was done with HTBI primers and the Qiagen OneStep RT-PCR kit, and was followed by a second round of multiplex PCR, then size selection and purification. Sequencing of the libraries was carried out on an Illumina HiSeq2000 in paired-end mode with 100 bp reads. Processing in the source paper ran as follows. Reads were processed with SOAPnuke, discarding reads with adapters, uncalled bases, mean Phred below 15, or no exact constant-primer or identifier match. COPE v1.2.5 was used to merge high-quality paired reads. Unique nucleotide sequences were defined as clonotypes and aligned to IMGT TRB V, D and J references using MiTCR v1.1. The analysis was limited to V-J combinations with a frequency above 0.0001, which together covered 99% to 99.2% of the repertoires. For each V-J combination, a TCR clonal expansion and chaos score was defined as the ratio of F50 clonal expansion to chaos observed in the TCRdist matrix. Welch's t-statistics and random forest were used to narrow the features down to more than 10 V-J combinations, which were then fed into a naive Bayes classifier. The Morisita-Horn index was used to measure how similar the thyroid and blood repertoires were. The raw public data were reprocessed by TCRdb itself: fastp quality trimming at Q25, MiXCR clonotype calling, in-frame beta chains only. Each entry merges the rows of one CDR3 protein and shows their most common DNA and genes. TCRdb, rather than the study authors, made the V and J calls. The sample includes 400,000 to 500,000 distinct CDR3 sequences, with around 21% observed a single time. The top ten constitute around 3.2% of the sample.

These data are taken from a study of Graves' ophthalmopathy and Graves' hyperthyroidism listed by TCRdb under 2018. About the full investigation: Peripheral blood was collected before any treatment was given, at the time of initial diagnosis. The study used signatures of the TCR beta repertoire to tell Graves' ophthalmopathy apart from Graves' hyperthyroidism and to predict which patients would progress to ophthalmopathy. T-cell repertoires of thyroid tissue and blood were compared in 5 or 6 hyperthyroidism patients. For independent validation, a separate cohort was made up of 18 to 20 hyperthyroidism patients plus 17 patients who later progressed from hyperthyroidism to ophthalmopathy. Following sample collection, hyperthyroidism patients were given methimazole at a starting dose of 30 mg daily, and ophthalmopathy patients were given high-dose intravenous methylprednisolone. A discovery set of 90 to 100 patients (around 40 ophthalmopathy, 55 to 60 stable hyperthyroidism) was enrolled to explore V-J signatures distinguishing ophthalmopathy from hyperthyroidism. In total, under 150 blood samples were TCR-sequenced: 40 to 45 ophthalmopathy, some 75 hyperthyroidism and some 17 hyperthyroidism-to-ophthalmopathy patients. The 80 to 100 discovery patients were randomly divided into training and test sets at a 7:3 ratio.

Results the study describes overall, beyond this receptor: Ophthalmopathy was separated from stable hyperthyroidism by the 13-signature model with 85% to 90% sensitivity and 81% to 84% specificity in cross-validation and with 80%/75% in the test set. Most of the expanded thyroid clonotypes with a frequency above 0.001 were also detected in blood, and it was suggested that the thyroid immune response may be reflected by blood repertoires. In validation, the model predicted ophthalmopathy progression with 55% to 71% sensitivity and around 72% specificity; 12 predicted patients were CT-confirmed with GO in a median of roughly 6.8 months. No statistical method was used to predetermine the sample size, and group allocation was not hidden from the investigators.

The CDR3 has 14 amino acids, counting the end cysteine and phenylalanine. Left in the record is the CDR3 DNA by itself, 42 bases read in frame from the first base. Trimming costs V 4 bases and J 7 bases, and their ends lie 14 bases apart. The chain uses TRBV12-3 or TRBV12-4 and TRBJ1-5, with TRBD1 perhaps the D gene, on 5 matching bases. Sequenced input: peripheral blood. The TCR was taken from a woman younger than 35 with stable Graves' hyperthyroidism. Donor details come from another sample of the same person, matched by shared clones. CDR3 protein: CASSSRQWVQPQHF. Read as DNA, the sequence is TGTGCCAGCAGTTCCCGACAGTGGGTCCAGCCCCAGCATTTT.